The 7 T cell receptor beta chains presented below share a single source sample, sequenced in a study of cytomegalovirus exposure and HLA in healthy donors. The primer mix had 60 Vbeta and 13 Jbeta primers. Clones were read by immunoSEQ multiplex PCR, and TCRdb kept only the in-frame ones, dropping some. The sample totals under 70,000 clones. The sequenced sample was PBMCs. Receptors originate from a woman aged 30 to 39 in good health and CMV-seropositive.

The chain carries TRBV15 and TRBJ1-5, with a weak D call TRBD1 (6 bases). This CDR3 region has 15 residues. Looked up from germline, CDR1 is LNHNV and CDR2 is YYDKDF (reference sequence). Trimming left V 0 bases short and J 5 bases short, with 11 bases between. The CDR3 DNA reads as TGTGCCACCAGCAGAGAGGGGGCGGAGCATCAGCCCCAGCATTTT. Protein product: CATSREGAEHQPQHF. Variable domain in full (rest from reference TRBV15 and TRBJ1-5): DAMVIQNPRYQVTQFGKPVTLSCSQTLNHNVMYWYQQKSSQAPKLLFHYYDKDFNNEADTPDNFQSRRPNTSFCFLDIRSPGLGDTAMYLCATSREGAEHQPQHFGDGTRLSIL.

The rearrangement joins TRBV6-5 to TRBJ1-5; D might be TRBD1 (6 bases). Looked up from germline, CDR1 is MNHEY and CDR2 is SVGAGI. The CDR3 spans 15 residues. Trimming stripped 2 bases from V and 4 bases from J, with 12 bases between. The CDR3 here is CASSYGRGRNQPQHF. CDR3 bases: TGTGCCAGCAGTTACGGCAGGGGTAGGAATCAGCCCCAGCATTTT.

The V and J genes are TRBV29-1 and TRBJ1-2; 7 positions agree with TRBD1. Germline values: CDR1 SQVTM, CDR2 ANQGSEA. The CDR3 is 13 amino acids. The junction had 5 bases not matched to a gene; V was cut back by 7 bases and J by 0 bases. The CDR3 sequence: CSARDSTNYGYTF. The DNA for the CDR3 is TGCAGCGCCCGGGACAGCACTAACTATGGCTACACCTTC.

V and J are TRBV6-1 and TRBJ2-3; 12 nucleotides agree with TRBD2. CDR1 and CDR2 from the germline V gene are MNHNS and SASEGT. Losses at the gene ends were 2 bases for V and 4 bases for J; bases not matched to a gene: 1. The CDR3 runs to 15 residues. This CDR3 is CASSELAGGPDTQYF. The CDR3 region has the DNA TGTGCCAGCAGTGAACTAGCGGGAGGGCCAGATACGCAGTATTTT.

The chain links TRBV18 to TRBJ1-6, with 7 bases identical to TRBD1. Trimming removed 1 base from V and 5 bases from J; junction bases left unmatched: 2. The length of the CDR3 is 15 residues. Germline V CDR1 and CDR2: KGHSH, LQKENI. DNA for the CDR3: TGTGCCAGCTCACCACGACAGGGTGATAATTCACCCCTCCACTTT. It specifies CASSPRQGDNSPLHF.

This chain links TRBV4-2 with TRBJ2-7; possible D gene TRBD2, 6 bases. The V end lost 1 base, the J end lost 0 bases, and 7 bases lay between the germline ends. The CDR3 extends over 14 amino acids. CDR1 is LGHNA and CDR2 is YNFKEQ in the germline V gene. CDR3 protein: CASSQGGASYEQYF. CDR3 in DNA: TGTGCCAGCAGCCAAGGCGGGGCCTCCTACGAGCAGTACTTC.

The chain employs TRBV25-1 and TRBJ2-3; 10 nucleotides agree with TRBD2. CDR1 is MGHDK, CDR2 SYGVNS, per germline. CDR3 length equals 13 residues. V lost 9 bases to trimming and J lost 2 bases; unmatched junction nucleotides: 2. CDR3 loop: CARTSGFTDTQYF. The CDR3 DNA sequence: TGTGCCAGGACTAGCGGGTTCACAGATACGCAGTATTTT.